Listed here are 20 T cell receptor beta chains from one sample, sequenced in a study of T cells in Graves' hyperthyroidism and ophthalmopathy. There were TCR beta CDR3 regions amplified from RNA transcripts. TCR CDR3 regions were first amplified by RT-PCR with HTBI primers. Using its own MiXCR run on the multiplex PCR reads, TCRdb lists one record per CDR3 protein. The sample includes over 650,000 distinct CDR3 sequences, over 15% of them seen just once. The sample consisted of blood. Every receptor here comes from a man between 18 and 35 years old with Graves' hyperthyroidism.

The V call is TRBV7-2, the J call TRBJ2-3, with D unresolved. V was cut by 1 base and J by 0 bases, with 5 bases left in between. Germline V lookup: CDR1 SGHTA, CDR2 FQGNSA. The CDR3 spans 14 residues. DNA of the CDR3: TGTGCCAGCAGCTTAGGGTTTAGCACAGATACGCAGTATTTT. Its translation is CASSLGFSTDTQYF.

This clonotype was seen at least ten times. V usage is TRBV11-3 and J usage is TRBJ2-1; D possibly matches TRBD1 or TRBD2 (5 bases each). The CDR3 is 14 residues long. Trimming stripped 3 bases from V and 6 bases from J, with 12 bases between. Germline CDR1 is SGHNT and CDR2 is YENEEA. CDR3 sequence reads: CASSFSGGANEQFF. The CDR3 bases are TGTGCCAGCAGCTTCAGTGGGGGTGCCAATGAGCAGTTCTTC.

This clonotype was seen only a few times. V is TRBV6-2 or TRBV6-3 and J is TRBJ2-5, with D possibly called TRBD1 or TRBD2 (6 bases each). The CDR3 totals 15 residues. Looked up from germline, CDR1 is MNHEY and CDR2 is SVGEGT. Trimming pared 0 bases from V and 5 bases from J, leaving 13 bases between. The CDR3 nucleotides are TGTGCCAGCAGTTACTCGATGGGGGGCGGGGAGACCCAGTACTTC. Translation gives CASSYSMGGGETQYF.

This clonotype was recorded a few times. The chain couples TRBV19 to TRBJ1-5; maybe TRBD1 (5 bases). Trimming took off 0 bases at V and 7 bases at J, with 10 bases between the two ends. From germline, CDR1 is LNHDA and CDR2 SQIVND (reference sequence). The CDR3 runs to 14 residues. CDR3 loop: CASSIEGRLQPQHF. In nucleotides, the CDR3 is TGTGCCAGTAGTATAGAGGGACGCCTCCAGCCCCAGCATTTT.

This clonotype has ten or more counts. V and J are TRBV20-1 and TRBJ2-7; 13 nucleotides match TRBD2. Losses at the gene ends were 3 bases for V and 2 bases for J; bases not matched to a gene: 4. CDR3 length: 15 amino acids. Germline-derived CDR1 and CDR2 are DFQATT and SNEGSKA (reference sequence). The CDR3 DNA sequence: TGCAGTGCTAGGACTAGCGGGAGGAAAACCTACGAGCAGTACTTC. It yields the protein CSARTSGRKTYEQYF.

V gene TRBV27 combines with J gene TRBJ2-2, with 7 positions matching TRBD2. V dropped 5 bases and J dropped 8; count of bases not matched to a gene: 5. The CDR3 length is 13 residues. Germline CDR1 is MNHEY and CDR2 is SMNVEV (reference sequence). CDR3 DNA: TGTGCCAGCAGTGACCCCGGGGGGGGGGAGCTGTTTTTT. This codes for CASSDPGGGELFF.

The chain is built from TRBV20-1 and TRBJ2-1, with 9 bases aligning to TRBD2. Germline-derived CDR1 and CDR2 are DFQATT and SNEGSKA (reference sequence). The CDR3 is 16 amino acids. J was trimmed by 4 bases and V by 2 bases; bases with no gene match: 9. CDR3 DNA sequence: TGCAGTGCTAGAACGAGCGGTAGCGGGGGATACAATGAGCAGTTCTTC. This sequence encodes CSARTSGSGGYNEQFF.

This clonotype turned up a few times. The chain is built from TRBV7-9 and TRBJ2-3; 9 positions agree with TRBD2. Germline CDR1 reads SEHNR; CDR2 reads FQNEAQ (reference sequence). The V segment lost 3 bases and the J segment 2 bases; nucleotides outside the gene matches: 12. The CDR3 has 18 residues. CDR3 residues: CASSFGPSGTYNTDTQYF. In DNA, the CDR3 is TGTGCCAGCAGCTTTGGGCCTAGCGGGACCTACAACACAGATACGCAGTATTTT. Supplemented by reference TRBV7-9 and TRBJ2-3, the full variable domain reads DTGVSQNPRHKITKRGQNVTFRCDPISEHNRLYWYRQTLGQGPEFLTYFQNEAQLEKSRLLSDRFSAERPKGSFSTLEIQRTEQGDSAMYLCASSFGPSGTYNTDTQYFGPGTRLTVL.

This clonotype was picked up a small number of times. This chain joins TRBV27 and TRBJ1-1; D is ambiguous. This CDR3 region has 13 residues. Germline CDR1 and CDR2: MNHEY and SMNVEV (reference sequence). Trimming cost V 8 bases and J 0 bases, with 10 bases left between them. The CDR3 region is CASRTRMNTEAFF. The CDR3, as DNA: TGTGCCAGCCGTACAAGGATGAACACTGAAGCTTTCTTT.

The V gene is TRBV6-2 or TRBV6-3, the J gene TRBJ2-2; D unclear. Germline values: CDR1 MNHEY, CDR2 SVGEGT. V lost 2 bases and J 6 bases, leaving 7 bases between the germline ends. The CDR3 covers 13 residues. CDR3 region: CASSYTPSGELFF. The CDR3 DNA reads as TGTGCCAGCAGTTACACCCCATCCGGGGAGCTGTTTTTT.

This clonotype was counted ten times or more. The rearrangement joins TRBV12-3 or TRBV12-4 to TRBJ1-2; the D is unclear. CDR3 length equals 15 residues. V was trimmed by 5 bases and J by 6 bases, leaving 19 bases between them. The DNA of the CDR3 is TGTGCCAGCAGTGTACTGGTCGCTTTGGGTGATGGCTACACCTTC. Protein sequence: CASSVLVALGDGYTF.

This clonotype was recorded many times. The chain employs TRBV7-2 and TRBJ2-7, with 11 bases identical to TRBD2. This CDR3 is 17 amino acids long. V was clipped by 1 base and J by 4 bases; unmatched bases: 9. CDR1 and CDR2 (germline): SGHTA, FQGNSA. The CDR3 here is CASSLGGGASGRYEQYF. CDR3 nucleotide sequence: TGTGCCAGCAGCTTAGGGGGCGGGGCTAGCGGGAGGTACGAGCAGTACTTC.

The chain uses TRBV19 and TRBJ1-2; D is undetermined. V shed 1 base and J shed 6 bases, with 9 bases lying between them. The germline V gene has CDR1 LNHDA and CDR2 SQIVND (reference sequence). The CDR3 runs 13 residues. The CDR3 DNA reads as TGTGCCAGTAGTATAGTGGCCAGCGATGGCTACACCTTC. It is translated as CASSIVASDGYTF.

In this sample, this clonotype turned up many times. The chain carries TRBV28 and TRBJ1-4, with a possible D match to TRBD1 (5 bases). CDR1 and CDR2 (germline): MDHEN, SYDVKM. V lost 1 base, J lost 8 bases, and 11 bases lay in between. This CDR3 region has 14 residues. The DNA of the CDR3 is TGTGCCAGCAGTTTATATCAGGGTGACGAAAAACTGTTTTTT. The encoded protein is CASSLYQGDEKLFF.

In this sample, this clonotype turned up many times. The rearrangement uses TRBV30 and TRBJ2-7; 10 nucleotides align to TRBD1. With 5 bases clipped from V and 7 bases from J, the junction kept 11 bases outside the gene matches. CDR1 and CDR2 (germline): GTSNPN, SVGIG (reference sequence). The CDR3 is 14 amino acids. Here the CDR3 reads CAWSPGQGRSEQYF. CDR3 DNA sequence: TGTGCCTGGTCGCCGGGACAGGGGCGATCTGAGCAGTACTTC.

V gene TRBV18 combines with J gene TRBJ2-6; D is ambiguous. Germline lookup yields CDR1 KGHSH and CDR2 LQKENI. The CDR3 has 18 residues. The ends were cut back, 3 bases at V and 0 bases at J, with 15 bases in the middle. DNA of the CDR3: TGTGCCAGCTCACCGGCCCCGCTATTCTTCTCTGGGGCCAACGTCCTGACTTTC. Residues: CASSPAPLFFSGANVLTF.

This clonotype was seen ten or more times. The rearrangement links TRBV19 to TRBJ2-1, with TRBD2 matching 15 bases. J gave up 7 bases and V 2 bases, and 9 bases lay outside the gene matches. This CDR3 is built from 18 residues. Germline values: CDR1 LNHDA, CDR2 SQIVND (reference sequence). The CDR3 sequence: CASSIKPTGTSGRNEQFF. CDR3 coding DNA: TGTGCCAGTAGTATAAAGCCAACCGGGACTAGCGGGAGGAATGAGCAGTTCTTC.

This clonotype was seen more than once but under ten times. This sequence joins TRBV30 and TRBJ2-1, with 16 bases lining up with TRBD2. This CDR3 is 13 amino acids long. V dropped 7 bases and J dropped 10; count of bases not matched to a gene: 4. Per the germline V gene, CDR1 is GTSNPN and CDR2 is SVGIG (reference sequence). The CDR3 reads CASPGLAGGEQFF. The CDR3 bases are TGTGCCTCACCGGGACTAGCGGGAGGGGAGCAGTTCTTC.

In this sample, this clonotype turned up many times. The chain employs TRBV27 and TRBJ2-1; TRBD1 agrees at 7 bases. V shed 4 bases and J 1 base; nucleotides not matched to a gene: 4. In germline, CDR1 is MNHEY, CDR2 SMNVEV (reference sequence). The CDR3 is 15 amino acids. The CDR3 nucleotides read TGTGCCAGCAGTTCGACAGGGTGGTCCTACAATGAGCAGTTCTTC. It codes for CASSSTGWSYNEQFF.

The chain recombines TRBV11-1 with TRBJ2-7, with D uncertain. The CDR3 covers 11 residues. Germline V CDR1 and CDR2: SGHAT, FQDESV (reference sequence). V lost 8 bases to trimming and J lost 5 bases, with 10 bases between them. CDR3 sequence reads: CASARADEQYF. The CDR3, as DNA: TGTGCCAGCGCCCGGGCAGACGAGCAGTACTTC.